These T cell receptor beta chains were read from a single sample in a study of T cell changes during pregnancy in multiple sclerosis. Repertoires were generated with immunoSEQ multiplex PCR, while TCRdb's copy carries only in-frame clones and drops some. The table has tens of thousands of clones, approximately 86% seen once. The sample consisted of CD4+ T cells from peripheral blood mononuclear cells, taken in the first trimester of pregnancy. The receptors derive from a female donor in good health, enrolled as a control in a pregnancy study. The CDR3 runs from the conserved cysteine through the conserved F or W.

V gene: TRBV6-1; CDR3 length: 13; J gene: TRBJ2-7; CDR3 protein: CASSGDRGNEQYF
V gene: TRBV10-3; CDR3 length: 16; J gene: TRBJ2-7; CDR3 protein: CAISESVGGAGYGQYF
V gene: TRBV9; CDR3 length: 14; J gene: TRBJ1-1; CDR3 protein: CASSVTGLNTEAFF
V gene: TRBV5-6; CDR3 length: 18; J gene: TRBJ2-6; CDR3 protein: CASSPWTGFISGANVLTF
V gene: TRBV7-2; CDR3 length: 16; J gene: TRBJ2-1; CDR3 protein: CASSSEGTALHNEQFF
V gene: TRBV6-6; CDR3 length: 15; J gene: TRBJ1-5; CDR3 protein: CASRRDRASNQPQHF
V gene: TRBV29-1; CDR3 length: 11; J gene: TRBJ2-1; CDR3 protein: CSVGLNNEQFF
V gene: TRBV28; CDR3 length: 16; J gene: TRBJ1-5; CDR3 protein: CASSLRFQGSNQPQHF
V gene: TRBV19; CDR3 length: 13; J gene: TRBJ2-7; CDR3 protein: CASSIRERDEQYF
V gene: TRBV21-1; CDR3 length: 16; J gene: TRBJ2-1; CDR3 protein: CASSKGRQVEDNEQFF
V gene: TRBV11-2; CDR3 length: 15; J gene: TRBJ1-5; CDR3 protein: CASSSGQYSNQPQHF
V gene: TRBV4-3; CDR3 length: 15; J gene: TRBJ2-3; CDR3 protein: CASSLRSGGADTQYF
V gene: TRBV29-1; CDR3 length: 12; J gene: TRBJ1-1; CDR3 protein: CSVQQGSTEAFF
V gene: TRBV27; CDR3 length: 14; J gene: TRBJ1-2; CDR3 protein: CASSLLGGALGYTF
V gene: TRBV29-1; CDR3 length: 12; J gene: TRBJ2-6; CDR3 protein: CSVPNWANVLTF
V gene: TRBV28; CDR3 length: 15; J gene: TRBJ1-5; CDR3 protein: CASSSPGRGNQPQHF
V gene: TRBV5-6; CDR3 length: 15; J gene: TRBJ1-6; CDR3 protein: CASSLGQGVGSPLHF
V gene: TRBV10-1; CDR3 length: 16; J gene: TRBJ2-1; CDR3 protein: CASSFTSSGRANEQFF
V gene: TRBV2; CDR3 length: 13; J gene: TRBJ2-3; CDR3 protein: CAGSGSGTDTQYF
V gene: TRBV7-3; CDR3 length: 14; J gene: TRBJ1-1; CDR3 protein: CASSLVGGDTEAFF
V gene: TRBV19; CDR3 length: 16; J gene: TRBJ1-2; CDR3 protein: CASSPGTGWTNYGYTF
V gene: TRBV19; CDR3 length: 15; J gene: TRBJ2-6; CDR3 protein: CASSTGDSGANVLTF
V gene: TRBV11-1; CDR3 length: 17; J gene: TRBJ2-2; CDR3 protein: CASSRLTGNANTGELFF
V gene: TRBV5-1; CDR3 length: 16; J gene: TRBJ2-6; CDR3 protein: CASSLGGGPGANVLTF
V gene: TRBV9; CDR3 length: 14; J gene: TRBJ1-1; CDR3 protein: CASSVEQGGTEAFF
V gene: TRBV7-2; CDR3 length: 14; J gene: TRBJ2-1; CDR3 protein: CASSTSLAGHLRFF
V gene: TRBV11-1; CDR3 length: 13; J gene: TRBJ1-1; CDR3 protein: CASSQGFKSSAFF
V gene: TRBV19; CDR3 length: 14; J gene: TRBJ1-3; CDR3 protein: CASSTGSSGNTIYF
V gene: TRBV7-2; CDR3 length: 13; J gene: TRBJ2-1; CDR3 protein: CASSFWGPNEQFF
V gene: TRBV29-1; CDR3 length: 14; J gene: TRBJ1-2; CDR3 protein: CSVGGAGGSYGYTF
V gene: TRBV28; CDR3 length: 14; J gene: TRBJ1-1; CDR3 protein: CASSSFWANTEAFF
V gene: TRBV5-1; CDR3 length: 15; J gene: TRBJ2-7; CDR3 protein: CASSPGQTLSYEQYF
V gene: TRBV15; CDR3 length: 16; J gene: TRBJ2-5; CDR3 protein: CATSRGGDIGGETQYF
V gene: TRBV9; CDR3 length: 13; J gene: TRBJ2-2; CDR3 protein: CASSVARSGELFF
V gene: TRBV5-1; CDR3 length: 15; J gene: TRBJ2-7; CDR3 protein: CASSPLDSTSYEQYF
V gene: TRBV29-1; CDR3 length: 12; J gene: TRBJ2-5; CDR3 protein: CSVETGQETQYF
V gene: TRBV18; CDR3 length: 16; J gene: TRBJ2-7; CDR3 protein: CASSPVQAGGSYEQYF
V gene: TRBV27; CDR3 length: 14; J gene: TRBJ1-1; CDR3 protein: CASSLITGSTEAFF
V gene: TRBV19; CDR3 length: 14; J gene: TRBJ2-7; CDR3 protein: CASSMGQSAYEQYF
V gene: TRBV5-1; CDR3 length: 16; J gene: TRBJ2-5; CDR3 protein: CASSYASGRDQETQYF
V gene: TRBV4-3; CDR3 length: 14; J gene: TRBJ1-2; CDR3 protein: CASSQPGQSAGYTF